This T cell receptor beta chain was recovered during a study of shared clonotypes between healthy human individuals. Profiling relied on immunoSEQ multiplex PCR, and the TCRdb table lists in-frame clones only, not all of them. The table lists fewer than 850,000 clones, approximately 75% of them singletons. This clone turned up a few times. The V gene's germline CDR1 is KGHSH and CDR2 LQKENI. V was clipped by 5 bases and J by 0 bases; unmatched bases: 5. The CDR3 runs to 15 residues. J is TRBJ1-1 and V is TRBV18; 8 bases match TRBD1. The sequencing sample was made of memory CD4+ T cells sorted from blood. Noted subset: CD45RA-negative fraction. The sequence came from a woman younger than 45 in good health. The CDR3 region is CASSDGQGVNTEAFF. The CDR3 DNA follows: TGTGCCAGCTCAGATGGACAGGGTGTGAACACTGAAGCTTTCTTT.